The 5 T cell receptor beta chains below come from one sample, sequenced in a study of memory CD4+ T cells and cytomegalovirus serostatus. The table came from immunoSEQ multiplex PCR; TCRdb's copy has only in-frame clones and leaves some out. The table lists roughly 56,000 clones, around 76% of them singletons, with around 0.43% in the top ten. The sort gate was single viable CD3+CD4+CD8-CD45RO+ cells for memory CD4+ T cells. Material for sequencing was memory CD4+ T cells from blood. All receptors derive from an adult in good health and CMV-seronegative.

This rearrangement joins TRBV19 to TRBJ2-5; D possibly matches TRBD1 or TRBD2 (5 bases each). The CDR3 has 13 residues. V was cut by 5 bases and J by 0 bases, with 7 bases left in between. Germline V gives CDR1 LNHDA, CDR2 SQIVND (reference sequence). The DNA of the CDR3 is TGTGCCAGTAGTGGGACCCACCAAGAGACCCAGTACTTC. This gives the protein CASSGTHQETQYF. Supplemented by reference TRBV19 and TRBJ2-5, the full variable domain reads DGGITQSPKYLFRKEGQNVTLSCEQNLNHDAMYWYRQDPGQGLRLIYYSQIVNDFQKGDIAEGYSVSREKKESFPLTVTSAQKNPTAFYLCASSGTHQETQYFGPGTRLLVL.

The chain uses TRBV5-1 and TRBJ2-7; D is ambiguous. The germline V gene has CDR1 SGHRS and CDR2 YFSETQ. The CDR3 length is 13 residues. V was clipped by 0 bases and J by 3 bases, with 7 bases between them. CDR3 residues: CASSLGSIYEQYF. The CDR3 region has the DNA TGCGCCAGCAGCTTGGGTTCTATCTACGAGCAGTACTTC.

The count of this clone is one. This chain uses TRBV9 with TRBJ1-6; the D is unclear. Germline CDR1 reads SGDLS; CDR2 reads YYNGEE. Between the trimmed V and J ends, which lost 3 bases and 7 bases, there was a span of 17 bases. The CDR3 runs 16 residues. The CDR3 DNA reads TGTGCCAGCAGCGGACCTCGGGAGAGCAGGAATTCACCCCTCCACTTT. Protein: CASSGPRESRNSPLHF. The full variable domain, its missing parts supplied by reference TRBV9 and TRBJ1-6, is DSGVTQTPKHLITATGQRVTLRCSPRSGDLSVYWYQQSLDQGLQFLIQYYNGEERAKGNILERFSAQQFPDLHSELNLSSLELGDSALYFCASSGPRESRNSPLHFGNGTRLTVT.

The chain joins TRBV30 to TRBJ1-1; D unresolved. This CDR3 is built from 13 residues. Germline assignment: CDR1 GTSNPN and CDR2 SVGIG (reference sequence). Trimming stripped 0 bases from V and 0 bases from J, with 5 bases between. The CDR3 loop is CAWSVGMNTEAFF. For the CDR3, the DNA is TGTGCCTGGAGTGTAGGCATGAACACTGAAGCTTTCTTT.

This chain connects TRBV9 to TRBJ2-2; the D is unclear. CDR1 is SGDLS and CDR2 is YYNGEE in the germline V gene. V was clipped by 2 bases and J by 0 bases, with 8 bases between them. There are 15 residues in the CDR3. CDR3 sequence: CASSVGIANTGELFF. The CDR3 bases are TGTGCCAGCAGCGTGGGGATAGCGAACACCGGGGAGCTGTTTTTT.